Listed below are T cell receptor beta chains from one sample, sequenced in a study of blood T cell repertoires in COVID-19. Some clones are missing from TCRdb's copy, which holds only in-frame ones; the method was immunoSEQ multiplex PCR. This sample has about 170,000 clones; about four fifths occur once, and the top ten carry about 2.7%. The specimen was peripheral blood. These receptors came from a human donor with acute or convalescent COVID-19. The donor label of this sample is uncertain. Each CDR3 is given with its conserved first and last residue. Each record gives: J gene, V gene, D gene, clone size, CDR3 protein, CDR3 DNA. D genes are given only for firm matches. Not all rows give a size; the values are once, few, many and, for expanded clones, a class.

>TRBJ1-3|TRBV9|TRBD1|-
CASSVRQGAGNTIYF
TGTGCCAGCAGCGTGAGACAGGGGGCTGGAAACACCATATATTTT
>TRBJ1-1|TRBV12-3/TRBV12-4|-|-
CASSFNRDTEAFF
TGTGCCAGCAGTTTTAATCGGGATACTGAAGCTTTCTTT
>TRBJ1-2|TRBV3-1/TRBV3-2|-|-
CASSQDTGRAGYTF
TGTGCCAGCAGCCAAGATACGGGGAGGGCTGGCTACACCTTC
>TRBJ2-2|TRBV6-5|TRBD2|few
CASRAGTSDIGELFF
TGTGCCAGCAGGGCCGGGACTAGCGACATCGGGGAGCTGTTTTTT
>TRBJ1-1|TRBV19|-|few
CASSLLRLGGTEAFF
TGTGCCAGTAGTCTGCTCCGATTAGGGGGCACTGAAGCTTTCTTT
>TRBJ2-7|TRBV25-1|-|once
CASSEAKRTAQYF
TGTGCCAGCAGTGAAGCAAAGAGGACAGCGCAGTACTTC
>TRBJ2-3|TRBV21-1|-|-
CASSKARLAGGQGSTDTQYF
TGTGCCAGCAGCAAAGCGCGACTAGCGGGAGGGCAAGGGAGCACAGATACGCAGTATTTT
>TRBJ2-7|TRBV2|TRBD1|few
CASNGQGSYEQYF
TGTGCCAGCAACGGACAGGGATCCTACGAGCAGTACTTC
>TRBJ2-2|TRBV10-1|-|-
CASGGAITGELFF
TGCGCCAGTGGTGGTGCTATTACCGGGGAGCTGTTTTTT
>TRBJ1-2|TRBV19|-|-
CASSIINAEIYGYTF
TGTGCCAGTAGTATAATAAATGCGGAGATATACGGCTACACCTTC
>TRBJ1-2|TRBV30|-|-
CAWSVYDSGGYTF
TGTGCCTGGAGTGTATACGACAGTGGAGGCTACACCTTC
>TRBJ2-2|TRBV5-1|TRBD1|once
CASSLGQEVGELFF
TGCGCCAGCAGCCTGGGACAGGAGGTCGGGGAGCTGTTTTTT
>TRBJ2-3|TRBV12-3/TRBV12-4|-|-
CASSLGVDTQYF
TGTGCCAGCAGTTTAGGCGTAGATACGCAGTATTTT
>TRBJ1-2|TRBV9|-|-
CASNKGGDLYGYTF
TGTGCCAGCAACAAGGGGGGGGACCTCTATGGCTACACCTTC
>TRBJ2-1|TRBV18|-|-
CASSPIGNEQFF
TGTGCCAGCTCACCCATCGGGAATGAGCAGTTCTTC
>TRBJ2-6|TRBV7-6|TRBD1|once
CASSLGTGGPRSGANVLTF
TGTGCCAGCAGCTTAGGGACAGGGGGCCCCCGCTCTGGGGCCAACGTCCTGACTTTC
>TRBJ1-1|TRBV19|-|-
CASSIRERPNTEAFF
TGTGCCAGTAGTATAAGGGAGCGTCCGAACACTGAAGCTTTCTTT
>TRBJ2-7|TRBV5-6|-|-
CASSFQGSYEQYF
TGTGCCAGCAGCTTCCAGGGTTCCTACGAGCAGTACTTC
>TRBJ2-7|TRBV5-1|TRBD1|-
CASSQFADRDYEQYF
TGCGCCAGCAGCCAGTTCGCGGACAGGGACTACGAGCAGTACTTC
>TRBJ1-4|TRBV6-5|TRBD1|-
CASSYSRQGNEKLFF
TGTGCCAGCAGTTACTCGAGACAGGGCAATGAAAAACTGTTTTTT
>TRBJ1-2|TRBV9|TRBD1|-
CASSVEGRGNYGYTF
TGTGCCAGCAGCGTAGAGGGCAGGGGGAACTATGGCTACACCTTC
>TRBJ2-7|TRBV3-1/TRBV3-2|TRBD2|few
CASSQDGAGAWGEQYF
TGTGCCAGCAGCCAAGACGGAGCGGGAGCCTGGGGAGAGCAGTACTTC
>TRBJ2-2|TRBV2|-|-
CASSLGPGELFF
TGTGCCAGCAGTTTGGGGCCCGGGGAGCTGTTTTTT
>TRBJ2-1|TRBV19|TRBD2|few
CASSPGLAGDNEQFF
TGTGCCAGTAGTCCGGGACTAGCGGGCGACAATGAGCAGTTCTTC
>TRBJ2-5|TRBV7-2|TRBD2|-
CASSLTSAETQYF
TGTGCCAGCAGCTTGACTAGCGCGGAGACCCAGTACTTC
>TRBJ1-1|TRBV7-3|-|-
CASSLVGGIGTEAFF
TGTGCCAGCAGCCTGGTAGGGGGAATCGGCACTGAAGCTTTCTTT
>TRBJ2-4|TRBV15|-|-
CATSRDLVAKNIQYF
TGTGCCACCAGCAGAGATCTCGTAGCCAAAAACATTCAGTACTTC
>TRBJ1-1|TRBV3-1/TRBV3-2|-|-
CASSPLGRGTEAFF
TGTGCCAGCAGCCCCCTGGGGCGGGGCACTGAAGCTTTCTTT
>TRBJ2-3|TRBV5-8|-|-
CASSLGGGAGSTDTQYF
TGTGCCAGCAGCTTGGGTGGAGGGGCTGGGAGCACAGATACGCAGTATTTT
>TRBJ1-2|TRBV5-6|TRBD1|-
CASSSLGTGGLHYGYTF
TGTGCCAGCAGCTCCCTCGGGACAGGGGGTCTTCACTATGGCTACACCTTC
>TRBJ1-6|TRBV7-9|TRBD1|-
CASSPGTGGNSPLHF
TGTGCCAGCAGCCCCGGGACAGGGGGTAATTCACCCCTCCACTTT
>TRBJ2-2|TRBV10-2|TRBD1|-
CASSRDSLNTGELFF
TGCGCCAGCAGTAGGGACAGCCTGAACACCGGGGAGCTGTTTTTT
>TRBJ2-7|TRBV9|TRBD2|-
CASSVENSKREGPYEQYF
TGTGCCAGCAGCGTAGAAAATTCGAAGCGGGAGGGCCCGTACGAGCAGTACTTC
>TRBJ1-5|TRBV19|TRBD1|-
CASSIPMTGGANQPQHF
TGTGCCAGTAGTATTCCTATGACAGGGGGCGCGAATCAGCCCCAGCATTTT
>TRBJ2-7|TRBV30|TRBD1|-
CAWSEGANAHEQYF
TGTGCCTGGAGTGAGGGGGCTAATGCCCACGAGCAGTACTTC
>TRBJ2-3|TRBV15|TRBD2|-
CATSRQSGRATDTQYF
TGTGCCACCAGCAGACAGAGCGGGAGGGCGACAGATACGCAGTATTTT
>TRBJ2-5|TRBV7-3|TRBD2|once
CASSLTGASGRKETQYF
TGTGCCAGCAGCTTAACAGGGGCTAGCGGGAGGAAAGAGACCCAGTACTTC
>TRBJ1-3|TRBV6-6|-|-
CASSSGWGNTIYF
TGTGCCAGCAGCTCGGGGTGGGGAAACACCATATATTTT
>TRBJ1-5|TRBV28|-|-
CASNSGYQPQHF
TGTGCCAGCAATTCAGGATATCAGCCCCAGCATTTT
>TRBJ2-7|TRBV9|TRBD2|-
CASSPRLAGGLGEQYF
TGTGCCAGCAGCCCCCGACTAGCGGGGGGCCTGGGCGAGCAGTACTTC
>TRBJ2-7|TRBV23-1|-|few
CAKQWEQYF
TGCGCCAAACAGTGGGAGCAGTACTTC
>TRBJ2-2|TRBV3-1/TRBV3-2|-|-
CASSQRGSAGELFF
TGTGCCAGCAGCCAAAGAGGGTCCGCCGGGGAGCTGTTTTTT
>TRBJ2-5|TRBV9|-|-
CASSEGVRRTQETQYF
TGTGCCAGCAGCGAGGGGGTGAGGAGGACGCAAGAGACCCAGTACTTC
>TRBJ1-6|TRBV7-2|TRBD1|-
CASSLGQPPNSPLHF
TGTGCCAGCAGCTTGGGACAGCCCCCTAATTCACCCCTCCACTTT
>TRBJ1-2|TRBV27|-|-
CASSATAYGYTF
TGTGCCAGCAGTGCGACAGCCTATGGCTACACCTTC
>TRBJ1-3|TRBV5-8|-|-
CASSLVGGSSGNTIYF
TGTGCCAGCAGCTTGGTGGGCGGGAGCTCTGGAAACACCATATATTTT
>TRBJ2-7|TRBV5-6|TRBD2|-
CASSDRTSGKATSFEQYF
TGTGCCAGCAGCGACCGGACTAGCGGGAAAGCCACTTCTTTCGAGCAGTACTTC
>TRBJ2-1|TRBV10-2|TRBD1|-
CASSWDRSYNEQFF
TGCGCCAGCAGTTGGGACAGGTCCTACAATGAGCAGTTCTTC
>TRBJ2-6|TRBV7-8|-|-
CASSLEYVAGANVLTF
TGTGCCAGCAGCTTAGAGTACGTAGCCGGGGCCAACGTCCTGACTTTC
>TRBJ1-1|TRBV28|-|few
CASSLTGAGRVNTEAFF
TGTGCCAGCAGTTTGACGGGGGCAGGGAGGGTGAACACTGAAGCTTTCTTT